Sequencing of this T cell receptor (beta chain) was carried out in a study of blood T cell repertoires in COVID-19. Background on the study: The United States, Italy and Spain supplied acute and convalescent COVID-19 samples. In each case, the material was cDNA or gDNA derived from T cells, B-cell-depleted T cells, or PBMCs.

CDR1 is SGHRS, CDR2 YFSETQ, per germline. The CDR3 sequence is 15 residues long. Trimming shortened V by 0 bases and J by 1 base, and 10 bases separated the two germline ends. TCRdb's copy holds only in-frame clones and misses some; the assay was immunoSEQ multiplex PCR. The table includes a few hundred thousand clones, about 83% detected once. The TCR was taken from a man aged 55 to 69 who had recovered from COVID-19. The specimen sequenced was peripheral blood. V is TRBV5-1 and J is TRBJ2-5; D is possibly TRBD1 (5 bases). The CDR3 region is CASSLAGATQETQYF. In DNA, the CDR3 is TGCGCCAGCAGCTTGGCTGGGGCAACCCAAGAGACCCAGTACTTC.